This T cell receptor beta chain was profiled in a study of neurological immune-mediated disorders. Stated time point: technical triplicate 1. Sorted libraries drew on some 1 million CD4+ or CD8+ T cells. TCRdb analysed the 5' RACE reads with MiXCR anew, one entry per CDR3 protein. The sample holds about 24,000 distinct CDR3 sequences; roughly an eighth are singletons and the top ten take around 5.9%. Germline V gives CDR1 SGHTA, CDR2 FQGNSA. V trimming: 1 base; J trimming: 4 bases; junction bases outside the gene matches: 4. The CDR3 sequence is 16 residues long. Study-level results: The greatest TCR clonal expansion occurred in HTLV-1-associated myelopathy and the least in multiple sclerosis, which fell below healthy controls. No CDR3 amino acid sequences recurred among expanded clones across subjects, suggesting private repertoires in all groups.

This clonotype counts as medium-sized. Its antigen is undetermined. This rearrangement joins TRBV7-2 to TRBJ2-1, with TRBD2 matching 10 bases. The source material was CD4+ T cells from blood. The source is a female donor with HTLV-1-associated myelopathy (HAM/TSP). In nucleotides, the CDR3 is TGTGCCAGCAGCTTAGTCCAGCGGGGGGGTTACAATGAGCAGTTCTTC. Protein: CASSLVQRGGYNEQFF.